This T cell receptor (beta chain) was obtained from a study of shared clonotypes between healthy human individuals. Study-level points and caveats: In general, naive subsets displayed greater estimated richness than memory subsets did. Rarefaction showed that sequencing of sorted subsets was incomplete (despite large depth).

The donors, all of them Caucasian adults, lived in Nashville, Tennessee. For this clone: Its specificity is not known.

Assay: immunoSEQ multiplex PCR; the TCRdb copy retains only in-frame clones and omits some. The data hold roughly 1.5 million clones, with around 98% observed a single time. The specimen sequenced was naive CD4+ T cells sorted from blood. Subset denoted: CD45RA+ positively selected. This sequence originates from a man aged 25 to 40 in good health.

This chain's CDR3 is CASRPPGQTTDTQYF. CDR3 DNA sequence: TGCGCCAGCAGGCCGCCGGGACAAACCACAGATACGCAGTATTTT. The chain combines TRBV4-1 with TRBJ2-3, with a possible D match to TRBD1 (6 bases). Deletions cut 6 bases from V and 2 bases from J, with 15 bases between. The CDR3 runs to 15 residues. The V gene's germline CDR1 is MGHRA and CDR2 YSYEKL.